This TCR beta chain emerged from a study of cytomegalovirus exposure and HLA in healthy donors. Broader study findings: Among the sequence variants, a highly shared cluster was likely an artifact of sequencing. In an earlier analysis, productive rearrangement rates for most beta V segments clustered near 87% or 30%. The study labeled 180 or so TCR beta chains cytomegalovirus-associated.

CDR3 size: 15 residues. The junction had 8 bases not matched to a gene; V was cut back by 0 bases and J by 9 bases. Germline-derived CDR1 and CDR2 are MNHEY and SVGAGI. Both 60 Vbeta primers and 13 Jbeta primers went into the PCR. The authors' processing: Roughly 80 million unique TCR beta chains, roughly 11 million of them shared, were counted by a later analysis. Some clones are missing from TCRdb's copy, which holds only in-frame ones; the method was immunoSEQ multiplex PCR. That table furnishes V, J and clone size, whereas the DNA furnished D and trimming. Of about 110,000 clones listed, around 80% are singletons. This clone showed up just once. What it binds is unknown.

The source material was PBMCs. This receptor was taken from a woman between 18 and 29 years old in good health and CMV-seropositive. The chain uses TRBV6-5 and TRBJ2-1, with TRBD1 matching over 7 bases. The CDR3 DNA sequence: TGTGCCAGCAGTTACTCAGACAGGGAACTGGGTGAGCAGTTCTTC. It encodes CASSYSDRELGEQFF.